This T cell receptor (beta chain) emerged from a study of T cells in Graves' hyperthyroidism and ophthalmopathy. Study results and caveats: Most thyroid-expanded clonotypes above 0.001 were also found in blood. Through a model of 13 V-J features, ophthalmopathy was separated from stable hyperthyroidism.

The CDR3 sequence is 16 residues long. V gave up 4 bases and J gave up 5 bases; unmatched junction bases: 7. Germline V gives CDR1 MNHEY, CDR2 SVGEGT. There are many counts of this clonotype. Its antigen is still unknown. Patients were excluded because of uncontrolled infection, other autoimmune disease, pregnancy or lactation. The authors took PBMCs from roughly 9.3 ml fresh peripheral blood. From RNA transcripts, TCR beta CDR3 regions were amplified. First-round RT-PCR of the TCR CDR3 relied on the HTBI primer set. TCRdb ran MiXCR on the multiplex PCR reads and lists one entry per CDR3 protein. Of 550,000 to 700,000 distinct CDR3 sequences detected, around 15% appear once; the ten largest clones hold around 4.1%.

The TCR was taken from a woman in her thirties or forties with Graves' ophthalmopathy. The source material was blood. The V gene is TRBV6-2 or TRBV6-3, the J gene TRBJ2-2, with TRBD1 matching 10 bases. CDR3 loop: CASSSPRDRGTGELFF. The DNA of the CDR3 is TGTGCCAGCAGTTCTCCCCGGGACAGGGGAACCGGGGAGCTGTTTTTT.